This T cell receptor beta chain was recovered during a study of blood T cell repertoires in COVID-19. Study as a whole: COVID-19 samples, acute and convalescent, were from the United States, Italy and Spain. The cDNA or gDNA used as material had been derived from T cells, B-cell-depleted T cells, or PBMCs.

V lost 0 bases and J lost 1; bases outside the gene matches: 3. This CDR3 has 15 residues. CDR1 and CDR2 (germline): SGHNT, YYREEE (reference sequence). Authors' processing steps: Amplification with reference gene primers provided the estimates of nucleated cell counts. Assay used: immunoSEQ multiplex PCR; TCRdb lists only in-frame clones, some missing. V and J calls plus clone size are reproduced from that table; the DNA served to infer D and trimming. There are some 320,000 clones in the sample; 88% occur only once, and 6.9% lies in the top ten. The source material was peripheral blood. This sequence joins TRBV5-4 and TRBJ1-1; 7 bases match TRBD1. The receptor comes from a woman younger than 45 who had recovered from COVID-19. The CDR3 spells CASSLGGQWNTEAFF. The CDR3, as DNA: TGTGCCAGCAGCTTGGGGGGACAGTGGAACACTGAAGCTTTCTTT.